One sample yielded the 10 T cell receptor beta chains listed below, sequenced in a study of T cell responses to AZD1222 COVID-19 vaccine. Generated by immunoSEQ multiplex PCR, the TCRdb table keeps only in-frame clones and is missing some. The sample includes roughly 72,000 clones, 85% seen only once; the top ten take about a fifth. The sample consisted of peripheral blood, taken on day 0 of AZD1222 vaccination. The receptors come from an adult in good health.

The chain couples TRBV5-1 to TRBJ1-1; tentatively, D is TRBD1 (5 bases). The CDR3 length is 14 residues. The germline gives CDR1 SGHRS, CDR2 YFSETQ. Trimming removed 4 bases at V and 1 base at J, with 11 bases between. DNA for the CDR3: TGCGCCAGCAGCCTCTACCAGGGGAACACTGAAGCTTTCTTT. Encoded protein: CASSLYQGNTEAFF.

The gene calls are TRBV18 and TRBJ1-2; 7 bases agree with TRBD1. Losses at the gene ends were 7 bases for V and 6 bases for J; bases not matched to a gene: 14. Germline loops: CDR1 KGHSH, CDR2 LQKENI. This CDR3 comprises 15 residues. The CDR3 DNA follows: TGTGCCAGCTTCACCACCCGGACAGGCATCGATGGCTACACCTTC. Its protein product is CASFTTRTGIDGYTF.

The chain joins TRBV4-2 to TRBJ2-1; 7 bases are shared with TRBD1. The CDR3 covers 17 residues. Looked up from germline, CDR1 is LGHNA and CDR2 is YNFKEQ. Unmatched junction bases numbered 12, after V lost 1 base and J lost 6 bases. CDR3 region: CASSQGDSPRSSNEQFF. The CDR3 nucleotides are TGTGCCAGCAGCCAAGGGGACAGCCCAAGGAGTAGCAATGAGCAGTTCTTC.

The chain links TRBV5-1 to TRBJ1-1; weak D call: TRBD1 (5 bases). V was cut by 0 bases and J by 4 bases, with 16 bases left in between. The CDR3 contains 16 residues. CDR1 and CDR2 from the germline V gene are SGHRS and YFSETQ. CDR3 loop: CASSLDGGFASTEAFF. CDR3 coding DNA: TGCGCCAGCAGCTTGGATGGGGGATTCGCCTCCACTGAAGCTTTCTTT.

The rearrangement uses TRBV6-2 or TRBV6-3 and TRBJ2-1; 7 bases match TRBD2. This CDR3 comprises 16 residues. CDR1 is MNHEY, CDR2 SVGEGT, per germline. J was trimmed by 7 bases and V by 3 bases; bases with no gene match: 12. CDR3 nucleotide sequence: TGTGCCAGCAGTTATTGGCGGGACTACGGATCGAATGAGCAGTTCTTC. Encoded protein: CASSYWRDYGSNEQFF.

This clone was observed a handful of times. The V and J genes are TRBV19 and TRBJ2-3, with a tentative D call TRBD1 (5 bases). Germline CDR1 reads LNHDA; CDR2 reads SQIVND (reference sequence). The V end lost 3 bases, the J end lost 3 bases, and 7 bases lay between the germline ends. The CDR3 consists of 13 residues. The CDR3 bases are TGTGCCAGTAGTATGGGGCCGACAGATACGCAGTATTTT. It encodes CASSMGPTDTQYF.

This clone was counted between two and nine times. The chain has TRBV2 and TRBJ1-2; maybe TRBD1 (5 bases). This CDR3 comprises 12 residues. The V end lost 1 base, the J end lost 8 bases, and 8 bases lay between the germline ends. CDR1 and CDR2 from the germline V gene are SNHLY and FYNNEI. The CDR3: CASSEGGEGYTF. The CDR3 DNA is TGTGCCAGCAGTGAAGGAGGGGAAGGCTACACCTTC.

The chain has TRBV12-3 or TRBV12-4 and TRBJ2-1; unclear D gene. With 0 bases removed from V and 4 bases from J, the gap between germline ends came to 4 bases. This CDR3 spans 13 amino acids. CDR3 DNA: TGTGCCAGCAGTTTAGCTAGTTACAATGAGCAGTTCTTC. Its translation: CASSLASYNEQFF.

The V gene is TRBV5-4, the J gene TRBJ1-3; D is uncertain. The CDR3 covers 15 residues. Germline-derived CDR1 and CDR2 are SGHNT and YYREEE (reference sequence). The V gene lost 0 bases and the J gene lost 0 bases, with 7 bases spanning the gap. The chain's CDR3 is CASSLGAGSGNTIYF. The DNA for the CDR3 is TGTGCCAGCAGCTTGGGAGCGGGCTCTGGAAACACCATATATTTT.

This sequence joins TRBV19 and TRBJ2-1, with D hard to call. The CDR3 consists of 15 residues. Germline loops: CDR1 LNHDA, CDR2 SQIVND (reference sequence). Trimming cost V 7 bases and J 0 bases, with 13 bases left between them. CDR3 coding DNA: TGTGCCAGTACAGTCGGGCCAAGCTCCTACAATGAGCAGTTCTTC. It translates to CASTVGPSSYNEQFF.